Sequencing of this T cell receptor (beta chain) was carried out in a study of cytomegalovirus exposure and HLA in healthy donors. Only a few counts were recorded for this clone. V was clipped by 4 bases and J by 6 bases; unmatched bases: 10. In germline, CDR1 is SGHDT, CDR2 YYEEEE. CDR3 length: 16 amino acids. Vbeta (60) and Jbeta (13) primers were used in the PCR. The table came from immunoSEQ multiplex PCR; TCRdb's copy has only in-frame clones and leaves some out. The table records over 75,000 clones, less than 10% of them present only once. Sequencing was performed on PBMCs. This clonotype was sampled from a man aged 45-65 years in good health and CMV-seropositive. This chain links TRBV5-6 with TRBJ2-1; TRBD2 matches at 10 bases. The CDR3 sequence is CASSPLLAGRVNEQFF. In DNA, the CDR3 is TGTGCCAGCAGCCCCTTACTAGCGGGAAGGGTCAATGAGCAGTTCTTC.